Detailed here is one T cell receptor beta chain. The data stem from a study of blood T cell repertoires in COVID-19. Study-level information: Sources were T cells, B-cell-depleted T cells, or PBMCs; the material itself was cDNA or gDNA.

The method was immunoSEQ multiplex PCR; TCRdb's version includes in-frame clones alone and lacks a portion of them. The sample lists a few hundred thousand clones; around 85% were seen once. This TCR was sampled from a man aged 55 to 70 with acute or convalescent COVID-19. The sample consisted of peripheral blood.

The CDR3 is CASSLGSRYNEQFF. Written as DNA, the CDR3 is TGTGCCAGCAGCTTGGGCTCTCGGTACAATGAGCAGTTCTTC. This chain links TRBV11-3 with TRBJ2-1; D ambiguous. Germline V gives CDR1 SGHNT, CDR2 YENEEA. The CDR3 length is 14 residues. The ends were cut back, 3 bases at V and 4 bases at J, with 10 bases in the middle.